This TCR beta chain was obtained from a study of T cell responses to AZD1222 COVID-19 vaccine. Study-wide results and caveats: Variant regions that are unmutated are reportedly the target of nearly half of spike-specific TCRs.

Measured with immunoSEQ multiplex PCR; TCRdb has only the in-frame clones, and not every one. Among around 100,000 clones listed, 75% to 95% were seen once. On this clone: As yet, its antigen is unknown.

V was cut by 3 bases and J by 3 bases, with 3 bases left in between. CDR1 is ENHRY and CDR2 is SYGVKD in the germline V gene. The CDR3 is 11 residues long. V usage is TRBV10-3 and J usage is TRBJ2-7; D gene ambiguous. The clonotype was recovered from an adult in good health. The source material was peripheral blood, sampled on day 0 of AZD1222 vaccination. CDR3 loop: CAISDDYEQYF. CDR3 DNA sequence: TGTGCCATCAGTGATGACTACGAGCAGTACTTC.